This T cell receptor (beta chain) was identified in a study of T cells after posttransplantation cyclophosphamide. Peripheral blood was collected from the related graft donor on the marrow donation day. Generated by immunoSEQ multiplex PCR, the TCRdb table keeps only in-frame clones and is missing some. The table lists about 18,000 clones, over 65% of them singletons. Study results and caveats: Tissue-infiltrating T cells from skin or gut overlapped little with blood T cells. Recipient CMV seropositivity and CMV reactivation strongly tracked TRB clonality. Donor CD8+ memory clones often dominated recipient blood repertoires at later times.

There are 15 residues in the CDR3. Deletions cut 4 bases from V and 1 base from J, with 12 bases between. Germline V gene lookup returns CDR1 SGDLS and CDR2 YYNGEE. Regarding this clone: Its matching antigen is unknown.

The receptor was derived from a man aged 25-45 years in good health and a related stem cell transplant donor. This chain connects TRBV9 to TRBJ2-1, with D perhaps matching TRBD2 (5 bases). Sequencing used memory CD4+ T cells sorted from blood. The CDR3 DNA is TGTGCCAGCAGCTCCCGGACTGATTCCTACAATGAGCAGTTCTTC. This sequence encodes CASSSRTDSYNEQFF.